This TCR beta chain derives from a study of T cells in Graves' hyperthyroidism and ophthalmopathy. CDR3 size: 13 residues. From germline, CDR1 is LGHDT and CDR2 YNNKEL (reference sequence). V was cut by 4 bases and J by 5 bases, with 9 bases left in between. Diagnoses were established using clinical symptoms, serum thyroxine and TRAb, thyroid ultrasound and orbital computed tomography. RNA transcripts were the template for amplifying TCR beta CDR3 regions. Primed by the HTBI set, a first-round RT-PCR was run on the TCR CDR3. MiXCR, applied by TCRdb to the multiplex PCR reads, yields one record per CDR3 protein. The data hold approximately 400,000 distinct CDR3 sequences, with about 14% observed a single time. This clonotype has at least ten counts.

This receptor was taken from a man under 40 with Graves' hyperthyroidism that later progressed to Graves' ophthalmopathy. The sequenced sample consisted of blood. This rearrangement joins TRBV3-1 to TRBJ2-1, with D tentatively TRBD2 (6 bases). The CDR3: CASSPLANNEQFF. The CDR3 coding sequence is TGTGCCAGCAGCCCCCTAGCGAACAATGAGCAGTTCTTC.